This TCR beta chain was obtained from a study of T cell responses to AZD1222 COVID-19 vaccine. Study-wide results and caveats: Spike-specific TCR breadth rose after two AZD1222 doses, and depth rose as well. Recipients of AZD1222 seropositive at baseline numbered only 5 or 6. The reported proportion of spike-specific TCRs targeting unmutated variant regions was nearly half. Donors were largely white British and mainly female; clonal diversity was possibly underestimated.

By its share, this clone is medium-sized. Its antigen is still unknown. In the same sample, other DNA sequences code for this CDR3. The CDR3 loop spans 13 amino acids. V dropped 3 bases and J dropped 2 bases, with 9 bases sitting between them. Germline loops: CDR1 SGHRS, CDR2 YFSETQ. TCRdb keeps only in-frame clones here, not all; method: immunoSEQ multiplex PCR. The sample comprises some 150,000 clones, about 90% of which are singletons, and roughly 4.4% rests with the top ten. This material consisted of peripheral blood, taken on day 0 of MenACWY control vaccination. The J gene is TRBJ2-7, the V gene TRBV5-1, with D maybe TRBD1 (6 bases). This TCR came from an adult in good health. DNA of the CDR3: TGCGCCAGCAGCTGGGACAAACCCTACGAGCAGTACTTC. Protein sequence: CASSWDKPYEQYF.